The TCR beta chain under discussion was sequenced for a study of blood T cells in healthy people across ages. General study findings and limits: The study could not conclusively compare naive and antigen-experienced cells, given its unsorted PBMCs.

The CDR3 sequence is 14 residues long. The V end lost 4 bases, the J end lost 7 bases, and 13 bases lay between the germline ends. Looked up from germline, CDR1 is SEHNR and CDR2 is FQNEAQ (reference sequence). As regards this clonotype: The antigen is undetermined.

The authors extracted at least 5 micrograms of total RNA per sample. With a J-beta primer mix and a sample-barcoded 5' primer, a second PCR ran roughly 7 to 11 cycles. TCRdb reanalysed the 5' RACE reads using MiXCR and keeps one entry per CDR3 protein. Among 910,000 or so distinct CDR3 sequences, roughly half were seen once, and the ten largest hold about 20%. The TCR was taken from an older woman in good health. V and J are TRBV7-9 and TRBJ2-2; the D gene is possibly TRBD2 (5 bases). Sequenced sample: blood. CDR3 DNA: TGTGCCAGCAGCTCTATCGGGGTTCGCGGGGAGCTGTTTTTT. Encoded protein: CASSSIGVRGELFF.